These 29 T cell receptor beta chains came from one sample sequenced in a study of blood T cell repertoires in COVID-19 (dated by TCRdb to 2018 to 2020). Libraries were constructed by the immunoSEQ multiplex PCR assay. Not all clones reach the TCRdb copy of this immuneACCESS table, which keeps in-frame sequences only. Checked studies attribute under half of the gap to unresolved V genes and leave the rest unexplained. In this sample the table shows about 300,000 clones, around 88% of which occur a single time. The ten largest clones take up approximately 1.3% of the sample. Sample: peripheral blood. The receptors stem from a woman between 45 and 65 years old with acute or convalescent COVID-19.

V and J are TRBV9 and TRBJ2-1, with 9 bases that match TRBD2. The CDR3 loop spans 12 amino acids. Germline assignment: CDR1 SGDLS and CDR2 YYNGEE. Trimming removed 4 bases from V and 8 bases from J; junction bases left unmatched: 1. CDR3 coding DNA: TGTGCCAGCAGCCGACTAGCGGATGAGCAGTTCTTC. Its translation is CASSRLADEQFF.

The V call is TRBV3-1 (or the pseudogene TRBV3-2), the J call TRBJ1-4, with TRBD1 identical over 9 bases. After removal of 4 bases from V and 8 bases from J, the junction contained 5 bases not matched to a gene. The CDR3 contains 14 residues. The V gene's germline CDR1 is LGHDT and CDR2 YNNKEL (reference sequence). The CDR3 DNA is TGTGCCAGCAGCCCTACAGGGGGCCGGGAAAAACTGTTTTTT. It specifies CASSPTGGREKLFF.

The chain is built from TRBV24-1 and TRBJ2-3; D perhaps matches TRBD2 (5 bases). V lost 6 bases, J lost 4 bases, and 10 bases lay in between. CDR3 length: 13 residues. CDR1 KGHDR and CDR2 SFDVKD come from the germline V gene. The CDR3 reads CATSWTGADTQYF. The CDR3 nucleotides read TGTGCCACCAGTTGGACCGGGGCAGATACGCAGTATTTT.

This clone was counted only a few times. Other DNA variants within this sample encode the same CDR3. J is TRBJ1-3 and V is TRBV5-1; maybe TRBD1 (5 bases). Germline lookup yields CDR1 SGHRS and CDR2 YFSETQ. Trimming took off 0 bases at V and 2 bases at J, with 6 bases between the two ends. This CDR3 contains 14 residues. This CDR3 reads CASSLAGTGNTIYF. The CDR3 nucleotides read TGCGCCAGCAGCTTGGCAGGGACTGGAAACACCATATATTTT.

The chain carries TRBV9 and TRBJ1-5, with D unresolved. V lost 0 bases, J lost 3 bases, and 7 bases lay in between. Per the germline V gene, CDR1 is SGDLS and CDR2 is YYNGEE. CDR3 size: 14 residues. This chain's CDR3 is CASSVGGDNQPQHF. Written as DNA, the CDR3 is TGTGCCAGCAGCGTAGGCGGGGACAATCAGCCCCAGCATTTT.

The genes are TRBV10-3 and TRBJ1-1, with 9 nucleotides matching TRBD1. The V and J ends lost 4 bases and 1 base, in that order; junction bases with no gene match: 1. The CDR3 length is 14 residues. CDR1 and CDR2 (germline): ENHRY, SYGVKD. The CDR3 loop reads CAISGTGENTEAFF. The CDR3 region has the DNA TGTGCCATCAGTGGGACAGGGGAGAACACTGAAGCTTTCTTT.

The genes are TRBV2 and TRBJ1-6, with a tentative D call TRBD1 (6 bases). In germline, CDR1 is SNHLY, CDR2 FYNNEI. Trimming removed 1 base from V and 5 bases from J, with 18 bases in between. CDR3 length equals 18 residues. CDR3 residues: CASSEGAGGQSDNSPLHF. CDR3 nucleotides: TGTGCCAGCAGTGAAGGAGCCGGGGGGCAGTCGGATAATTCACCCCTCCACTTT.

This rearrangement joins TRBV25-1 to TRBJ2-1; 9 nucleotides agree with TRBD2. The CDR3 contains 18 residues. Per the germline V gene, CDR1 is MGHDK and CDR2 is SYGVNS. V lost 4 bases to trimming and J lost 8 bases; unmatched junction nucleotides: 18. CDR3 sequence reads: CASSVRGRASGRVDEQFF. As DNA, the CDR3 is TGTGCCAGCAGTGTTCGCGGGAGGGCTTCTGGTCGGGTGGATGAGCAGTTCTTC.

The chain employs TRBV2 and TRBJ2-7; 7 bases fit TRBD2. CDR3 length: 15 residues. Germline CDR1 SNHLY, CDR2 FYNNEI. V dropped 6 bases and J dropped 3; count of bases not matched to a gene: 11. The CDR3 is CASSQDSGVFYEQYV. CDR3 nucleotide sequence: TGTGCCAGCAGCCAAGACAGCGGGGTTTTCTACGAGCAGTACGTC.

The chain has TRBV27 and TRBJ1-4; weak D call: TRBD1 (6 bases). Germline CDR1 and CDR2: MNHEY and SMNVEV (reference sequence). V was clipped by 5 bases and J by 1 base, with 8 bases between them. This CDR3 has 14 amino acids. The CDR3 DNA reads TGTGCCAGCAGTCTCAGGGGAACTAATGAAAAACTGTTTTTT. This translates into CASSLRGTNEKLFF.

The V call is TRBV5-4, the J call TRBJ1-2, with unresolved D. The germline CDR1 and CDR2 sequences are SGHNT and YYREEE (reference sequence). The ends were cut back, 6 bases at V and 4 bases at J, with 10 bases in the middle. The CDR3 sequence is 12 residues long. In DNA form, the CDR3 reads TGTGCCAGCACCCGGGGAAGCTATGGCTACACCTTC. Translated: CASTRGSYGYTF.

This clone was seen a handful of times. This rearrangement joins TRBV5-1 to TRBJ2-1; tentatively, D is TRBD1 (5 bases). This CDR3 has 14 residues. In germline, CDR1 is SGHRS, CDR2 YFSETQ. Trimming left V 2 bases short and J 2 bases short, with 8 bases between. The CDR3 sequence: CASSFDSTYNEQFF. CDR3 coding DNA: TGCGCCAGCAGCTTTGACAGTACCTACAATGAGCAGTTCTTC.

The V and J genes are TRBV13 and TRBJ1-1; D is possibly TRBD1 (5 bases). The CDR3 covers 16 residues. Per germline, CDR1 PRHDT and CDR2 FYEKMQ (reference sequence). The ends were cut back, 7 bases at V and 0 bases at J, with 18 bases in the middle. The CDR3 DNA is TGTGCCAGCACCTACTACGGGGGTAGTATGAACACTGAAGCTTTCTTT. Amino acid sequence: CASTYYGGSMNTEAFF.

The CDR3 nucleotides read TGTGCCAGCAGCTTAGAAGGGACAGCGAATGGCTACACCTTC. Translating it yields CASSLEGTANGYTF. J is TRBJ1-2 and V is TRBV7-3; 7 bases match TRBD1. V dropped 2 bases and J dropped 6; count of bases not matched to a gene: 6. This CDR3 region has 14 residues. CDR1 and CDR2 from the germline V gene are SGHTA and FQGTGA. The complete variable domain, with remaining parts taken from reference TRBV7-3 and TRBJ1-2, reads GAGVSQTPSNKVTEKGKYVELRCDPISGHTALYWYRQSLGQGPEFLIYFQGTGAADDSGLPNDRFFAVRPEGSVSTLKIQRTERGDSAVYLCASSLEGTANGYTFGSGTRLTVV.

The chain carries TRBV27 and TRBJ2-5; weak D call: TRBD1 (6 bases). CDR1 MNHEY and CDR2 SMNVEV come from the germline V gene (reference sequence). CDR3 length: 12 amino acids. V was shortened by 9 bases and J by 5 bases, with 13 bases between the two germline ends. The CDR3 spells CARARGWETQYF. The CDR3 DNA sequence: TGTGCCAGGGCGAGGGGGTGGGAGACCCAGTACTTC.

This clone was seen just once. CDR3 protein: CASSYGGGNTIYF. The CDR3 DNA is TGTGCCAGCAGTTACGGAGGTGGAAACACCATATATTTT. The chain carries TRBV6-5 and TRBJ1-3; no firm D call. Germline values: CDR1 MNHEY, CDR2 SVGAGI. Trimming left V 2 bases short and J 3 bases short, with 5 bases between. The CDR3 is made up of 13 amino acids.

The chain joins TRBV4-2 to TRBJ1-1; D may be TRBD1 (5 bases). CDR1 is LGHNA, CDR2 YNFKEQ, per germline. The length of the CDR3 is 15 residues. Trimming shortened V by 3 bases and J by 5 bases, and 16 bases separated the two germline ends. The CDR3 coding sequence is TGTGCCAGCAGCCAGGGTCAGGGCGGTTGGACTGAAGCTTTCTTT. It is translated as CASSQGQGGWTEAFF.

This chain connects TRBV5-1 to TRBJ1-2, with 9 bases matching TRBD1. The CDR3 spans 14 residues. V lost 4 bases, J lost 7 bases, and 8 bases stayed unmatched. CDR1 and CDR2 from the germline V gene are SGHRS and YFSETQ. In nucleotides, the CDR3 is TGCGCCAGCAGCCCGGGGACAGGGCCAGGTGGCTACACCTTC. Amino acid sequence: CASSPGTGPGGYTF.

The CDR3 protein is CASSGPRGGDFNEQFF. Written as DNA, the CDR3 is TGCGCCAGCAGCGGCCCGCGCGGGGGGGATTTCAATGAGCAGTTCTTC. The chain combines TRBV5-1 with TRBJ2-1, with 9 bases identical to TRBD2. The length of the CDR3 is 16 residues. V trimming: 4 bases; J trimming: 6 bases; junction bases outside the gene matches: 11. From germline, CDR1 is SGHRS and CDR2 YFSETQ.

The CDR3 coding sequence is TGCGCCAGCGCGGGAATGAACACTGAAGCTTTCTTT. It specifies CASAGMNTEAFF. The chain employs TRBV5-1 and TRBJ1-1; D is undetermined. Germline CDR1 is SGHRS and CDR2 is YFSETQ. The CDR3 has 12 residues. V lost 7 bases to trimming and J lost 0 bases, with 7 bases between them.

The gene calls are TRBV10-3 and TRBJ1-2; 7 nucleotides align to TRBD1. CDR1 is ENHRY, CDR2 SYGVKD, per germline. This CDR3 has 13 residues. J was trimmed by 1 base and V by 10 bases; bases with no gene match: 6. The CDR3 sequence is CATRTGGNYGYTF. CDR3 nucleotide sequence: TGTGCCACTCGGACAGGAGGTAACTATGGCTACACCTTC.

The chain links TRBV6-1 to TRBJ2-1, with 14 nucleotides matching TRBD2. CDR1 is MNHNS and CDR2 is SASEGT in the germline V gene. Losses at the gene ends were 4 bases for V and 8 bases for J; bases not matched to a gene: 7. The CDR3 is 16 amino acids. Here the CDR3 DNA reads TGTGCCAGCAGTGGGGGGACTAGCGGGAGAGGATATGAGCAGTTCTTC. This encodes CASSGGTSGRGYEQFF.

The chain has TRBV24-1 and TRBJ2-4; tentatively, D is TRBD2 (6 bases). Germline lookup yields CDR1 KGHDR and CDR2 SFDVKD. There are 18 residues in the CDR3. The germline V and J ends were trimmed by 5 bases and 0 bases, with 19 bases remaining between them. In nucleotides, the CDR3 is TGTGCCACCAGTGCCCCTCCAAACGGGGGTCTAGCCAAAAACATTCAGTACTTC. Protein: CATSAPPNGGLAKNIQYF.

The chain couples TRBV24-1 to TRBJ2-3, with a possible D match to TRBD1 (5 bases). Germline CDR1 KGHDR, CDR2 SFDVKD. V lost 9 bases and J lost 5, with 11 bases in between. The CDR3 totals 12 residues. As DNA, the CDR3 is TGTGCCACCCGACAGTCTGGAGATACGCAGTATTTT. It translates to CATRQSGDTQYF.

V and J are TRBV18 and TRBJ2-7; the match to TRBD1 covers 9 bases. From germline, CDR1 is KGHSH and CDR2 LQKENI. The CDR3 totals 17 residues. V trimming: 0 bases; J trimming: 3 bases; junction bases outside the gene matches: 9. CDR3 sequence (DNA): TGTGCCAGCTCACCACCGCCCCGGGACAGGGACTTCTACGAGCAGTACGTC. Amino acid sequence: CASSPPPRDRDFYEQYV.

As for this clone: Germline is not matched at one junction end, which may reflect a read error. The V and J genes are TRBV12-3 or TRBV12-4 and TRBJ2-5, with 9 bases identical to TRBD2. This CDR3 has 10 amino acids. CDR3 DNA: TGTGCCAGCAGTGGGGGACTAGCCCACTTC. Protein sequence: CASSGGLAHF.

The genes are TRBV11-2 and TRBJ1-2, with D unresolved. CDR3 length equals 15 residues. CDR1 and CDR2 from the germline V gene are SGHAT and FQNNGV. V lost 4 bases and J 8 bases, leaving 20 bases between the germline ends. The CDR3 nucleotides are TGTGCCAGCAGCTCCCTCCGTAGATCATTCTGGGGCTACACCTTC. Its translation: CASSSLRRSFWGYTF. The complete variable domain, with remaining parts taken from reference TRBV11-2 and TRBJ1-2, reads EAGVAQSPRYKIIEKRQSVAFWCNPISGHATLYWYQQILGQGPKLLIQFQNNGVVDDSQLPKDRFSAERLKGVDSTLKIQPAKLEDSAVYLCASSSLRRSFWGYTFGSGTRLTVV.

This sequence joins TRBV29-1 and TRBJ1-4; no clear D. V lost 7 bases and J lost 6, with 12 bases in between. The CDR3 contains 12 residues. Germline V gene sequence: CDR1 SQVTM, CDR2 ANQGSEA. This CDR3 is CSGSGGDEKLFF. CDR3 sequence (DNA): TGCAGCGGTTCGGGAGGCGATGAAAAACTGTTTTTT. Drawing the rest from reference TRBV29-1 and TRBJ1-4, the complete variable domain is SAVISQKPSRDICQRGTSLTIQCQVDSQVTMMFWYRQQPGQSLTLIATANQGSEATYESGFVIDKFPISRPNLTFSTLTVSNMSPEDSSIYLCSGSGGDEKLFFGSGTQLSVL.

The chain couples TRBV6-6 to TRBJ1-1; D gene unclear. Germline V gene data show CDR1 as MNHNY and CDR2 as SVGAGI (reference sequence). This CDR3 has 13 residues. V dropped 4 bases and J dropped 1 base, with 7 bases sitting between them. CDR3 DNA sequence: TGTGCCAGCAGTTTTCGGGAGAACACTGAAGCTTTCTTT. Translated: CASSFRENTEAFF.